Below are 10 T cell receptor beta chains sequenced from a single sample in a study of T cell repertoires in cytomegalovirus infection. TCRdb ran MiXCR on the reads and lists one entry per CDR3 protein. The repertoire includes about 210,000 distinct CDR3 sequences, approximately 7% of them detected once, and roughly 6.5% sits in the top ten. Sample: PBMCs. These TCRs come from a human donor in good health (CMV status not recorded). Some clones in this sample may be carry-over from other donors' samples.

This clonotype was counted many times. J is TRBJ1-1 and V is TRBV2; D call uncertain. CDR3 length: 9 amino acids. V was pared by 9 bases and J by 11 bases, with 10 bases between. Germline values: CDR1 SNHLY, CDR2 FYNNEI. The CDR3 sequence is CASGKEAFF. CDR3 bases: TGTGCCAGTGGCAAGGAGGCTTTCTTT.

The table lists this clonotype with many counts. The genes are TRBV20-1 and TRBJ2-1; TRBD1 agrees at 8 bases. With 0 bases clipped from V and 2 bases from J, the junction kept 3 bases outside the gene matches. Germline CDR1 is DFQATT and CDR2 is SNEGSKA (reference sequence). The CDR3 loop spans 15 amino acids. CDR3: CSAREGTGAYNEQFF. Written as DNA, the CDR3 is TGCAGTGCTAGAGAAGGGACAGGTGCCTACAATGAGCAGTTCTTC.

This clonotype was recorded at least ten times. CDR3 bases: TGCAGTGCTCCCGGGACAGGGTCACTAGCCAAAAACATTCAGTACTTC. It specifies CSAPGTGSLAKNIQYF. The gene calls are TRBV20-1 and TRBJ2-4; TRBD1 agrees at 9 bases. This CDR3 region has 16 residues. Looked up from germline, CDR1 is DFQATT and CDR2 is SNEGSKA (reference sequence). The V gene end was trimmed by 5 bases and the J gene end by 0 bases; junction bases not matched to a gene: 8.

The table lists this clonotype with many counts. The V and J genes are TRBV6-2 or TRBV6-3 and TRBJ1-1; possibly TRBD1 for D (5 bases). The germline CDR1 and CDR2 sequences are MNHEY and SVGEGT. The CDR3 is 14 amino acids. V gave up 2 bases and J gave up 4 bases, with 11 bases separating them. The CDR3 is CASSYLGGSTEAFF. In DNA, the CDR3 is TGTGCCAGCAGTTACCTGGGGGGGTCCACTGAAGCTTTCTTT.

This clonotype showed up just a few times. J is TRBJ2-2 and V is TRBV29-1; 13 bases match TRBD2. Trimming at V came to 4 bases and at J to 0 bases, leaving 11 bases not matched to a gene. Germline CDR1 and CDR2: SQVTM and ANQGSEA. The CDR3 spans 19 residues. The DNA for the CDR3 is TGCAGCGTTGGAGCCTCCAGGACTAGCGGGAGACCGAACACCGGGGAGCTGTTTTTT. It codes for CSVGASRTSGRPNTGELFF.

This clonotype has at least ten counts. V is TRBV6-6 and J is TRBJ1-1; D perhaps matches TRBD1 (5 bases). Trimming pared 7 bases from V and 4 bases from J, leaving 16 bases between. Germline CDR1 MNHNY, CDR2 SVGAGI (reference sequence). CDR3 size: 14 residues. The CDR3 bases are TGTGCCAGCACCACGGCACAGGCGGGCACTGAAGCTTTCTTT. It encodes CASTTAQAGTEAFF.

This clonotype occurred a few times. The V gene is TRBV6-5, the J gene TRBJ1-2; 10 positions match TRBD1. This CDR3 has 15 residues. Germline V gene sequence: CDR1 MNHEY, CDR2 SVGAGI. The V gene end was trimmed by 6 bases and the J gene end by 7 bases; junction bases not matched to a gene: 11. The CDR3, as DNA: TGTGCCAGCAGCCCACAGGGACAGGGGATTTCTGGCTACACCTTC. Residues: CASSPQGQGISGYTF.

Ten or more counts support this clonotype. The V and J genes are TRBV6-2 or TRBV6-3 and TRBJ1-1; 9 positions agree with TRBD1. Trimming cost V 5 bases and J 5 bases; bases outside gene matches: 6. The V gene's germline CDR1 is MNHEY and CDR2 SVGEGT. CDR3 length: 14 residues. The CDR3 here is CASSQRQGGTEAFF. The CDR3, as DNA: TGTGCCAGCAGTCAACGACAGGGGGGGACTGAAGCTTTCTTT.

This clonotype was detected ten times or more. The chain carries TRBV4-1 and TRBJ1-6; no clear D. V was clipped by 1 base and J by 7 bases, with 8 bases between them. Germline V gene lookup returns CDR1 MGHRA and CDR2 YSYEKL. The CDR3 is made up of 14 amino acids. The CDR3 loop is CASSQGEINSPLHF. The DNA of the CDR3 is TGCGCCAGCAGCCAAGGGGAGATAAATTCACCCCTCCACTTT.

This clonotype came up many times. The chain employs TRBV19 and TRBJ2-1, with 9 bases that match TRBD2. CDR3 length equals 15 residues. The trim removed 7 bases at V and 8 bases at J, leaving 12 bases unmatched. Germline V CDR1 and CDR2: LNHDA, SQIVND (reference sequence). CDR3 amino acids: CASNAGGPLGDEQFF. Written as DNA, the CDR3 is TGTGCCAGTAACGCGGGGGGGCCATTGGGTGATGAGCAGTTCTTC.